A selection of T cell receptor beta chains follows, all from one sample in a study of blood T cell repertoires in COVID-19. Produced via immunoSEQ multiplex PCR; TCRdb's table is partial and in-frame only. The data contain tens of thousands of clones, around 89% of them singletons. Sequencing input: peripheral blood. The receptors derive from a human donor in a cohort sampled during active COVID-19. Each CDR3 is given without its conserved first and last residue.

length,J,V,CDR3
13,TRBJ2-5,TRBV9,ASSVAIEYQETQY
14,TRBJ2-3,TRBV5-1,ASSRQREGRADTQY
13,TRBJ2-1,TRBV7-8,ASSLDQGYYNEQF
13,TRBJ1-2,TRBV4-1,ASSQDVVISYSYT
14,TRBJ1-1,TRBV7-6,ASSPAPNRGGTEAF
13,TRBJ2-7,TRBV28,ASSLSITGANEQY
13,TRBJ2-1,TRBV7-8,ASSPTSAAYNEQF
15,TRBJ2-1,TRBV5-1,ASSLTSGGLSYNEQF
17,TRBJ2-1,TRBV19,ASSILGPHARSSYNEQF
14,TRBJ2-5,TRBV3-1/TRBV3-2,ASSQRGLAGVETQY
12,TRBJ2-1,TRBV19,ASSPGLAGGPKF
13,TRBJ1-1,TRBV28,ASNPPFRGNTEAF
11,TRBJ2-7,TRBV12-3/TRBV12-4,ASAGGSPYEQY
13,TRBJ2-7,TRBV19,ASREAWSGTYEQY
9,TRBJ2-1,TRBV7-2,ASSAFDEQF
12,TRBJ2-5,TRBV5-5,ASSFFQAKETQY
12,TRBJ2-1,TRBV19,ASETGTVNNEQF
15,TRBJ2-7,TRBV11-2,ASSFGQGPARRYEQY
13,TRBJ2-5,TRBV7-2,ASSGIRLAEETQY
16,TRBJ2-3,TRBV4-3,ASSQDRPAGLSTDTQY
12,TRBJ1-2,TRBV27,ASSPNTGGYGYT
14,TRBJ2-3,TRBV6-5,ASSWEREGLTDTQY
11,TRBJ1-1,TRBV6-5,ASIKQGSTEAF
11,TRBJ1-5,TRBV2,ASSATVNQPQH
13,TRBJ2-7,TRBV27,ASSLSVSRAREQY
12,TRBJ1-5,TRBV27,ASRQVNSNQPQH
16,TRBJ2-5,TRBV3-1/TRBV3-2,ASSQVGGLAGDQETQY
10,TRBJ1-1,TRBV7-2,ASSRTGWGAF
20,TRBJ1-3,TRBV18,ASSPRLFPGFASLLSGNTIY
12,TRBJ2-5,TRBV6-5,ASSYSYRRETQY
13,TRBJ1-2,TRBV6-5,ASSYSGQGNYGYT
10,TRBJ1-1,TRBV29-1,SVAQGMAEAF
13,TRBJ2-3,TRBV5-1,ASSWGDSNPDTQY
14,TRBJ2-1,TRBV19,ASSIKRSEGNNEQF
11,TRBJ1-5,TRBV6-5,ASRRAVNQPQH
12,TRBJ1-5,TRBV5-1,ASSRGDSNQPQH
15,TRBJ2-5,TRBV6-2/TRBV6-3,ASSHTRLAGGGETQY
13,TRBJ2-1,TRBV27,ASSLESTSRNEQF
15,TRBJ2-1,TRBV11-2,ASRSGLAGGLGNEQF
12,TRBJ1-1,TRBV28,ASSLGQDLPRAF
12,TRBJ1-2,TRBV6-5,ASMRQGGVYGYT
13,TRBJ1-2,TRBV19,ASSIGQEINYGYT
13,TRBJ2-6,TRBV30,AWSVRGSGANVLT
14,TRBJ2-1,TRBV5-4,ASTSTDRGAYNEQF
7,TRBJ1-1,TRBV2,ASRGTPD
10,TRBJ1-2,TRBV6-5,ASFRAGWGYT
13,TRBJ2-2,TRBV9,ASSVGHRGTGELF
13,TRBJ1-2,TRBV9,ASSGAGTGSSSYT
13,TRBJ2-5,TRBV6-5,ASSYQGGSQETQY
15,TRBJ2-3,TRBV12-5,ASGLGREGPSTDTQY
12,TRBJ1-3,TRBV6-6,ASRRADSGNTIY
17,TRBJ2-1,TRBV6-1,ASSEFTGQGNLRRNEQF
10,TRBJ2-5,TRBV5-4,ASSLDGETQY